Presented here are 13 T cell receptor beta chains from one specimen sequenced in a study of blood T cell repertoires in COVID-19. The protocol was immunoSEQ multiplex PCR, while the TCRdb copy is restricted to in-frame clones and leaves out a portion. This sample carries approximately 260,000 clones, approximately 83% of them seen once, and the ten largest clones take approximately 9.4%. The material sequenced was peripheral blood. The source is a woman of 80 years or more with acute or convalescent COVID-19.

The V and J genes are TRBV7-9 and TRBJ2-2, with D maybe TRBD1 (5 bases). The V gene's germline CDR1 is SEHNR and CDR2 FQNEAQ (reference sequence). This CDR3 is 15 amino acids long. V was shortened by 0 bases and J by 2 bases, with 7 bases between the two germline ends. CDR3 coding DNA: TGTGCCAGCAGCTTAGCGGGGCCCAACACCGGGGAGCTGTTTTTT. Its translation: CASSLAGPNTGELFF.

This rearrangement joins TRBV7-8 to TRBJ2-7; 10 bases fit TRBD2. This CDR3 comprises 15 residues. The germline gives CDR1 SGHVS, CDR2 FQNEAQ. With V trimmed by 5 bases and J by 6 bases, 10 bases remained unmatched. In nucleotides, the CDR3 is TGTGCCAGCAGCCCTATGTCTAGCGGGGGAGGCGAGCAGTACTTC. Translation: CASSPMSSGGGEQYF.

The chain is built from TRBV28 and TRBJ1-6; D remains ambiguous. CDR1 and CDR2 from the germline V gene are MDHEN and SYDVKM. V lost 8 bases and J 5 bases, leaving 19 bases between the germline ends. The CDR3 spans 16 residues. CDR3 region: CASSLFWTTNNSPLHF. In nucleotides, the CDR3 is TGTGCCAGCTCACTTTTCTGGACGACTAATAATTCACCCCTCCACTTT. Drawing the rest from reference TRBV28 and TRBJ1-6, the complete variable domain is DVKVTQSSRYLVKRTGEKVFLECVQDMDHENMFWYRQDPGLGLRLIYFSYDVKMKEKGDIPEGYSVSREKKERFSLILESASTNQTSMYLCASSLFWTTNNSPLHFGNGTRLTVT.

This chain connects TRBV6-4 to TRBJ2-3, with 9 bases matching TRBD1. There are 13 residues in the CDR3. The germline V gene encodes CDR1 MRHNA and CDR2 SNTAGT. J was trimmed by 14 bases and V by 4 bases; bases with no gene match: 10. The CDR3 protein is CASSGDRARNLYF. The CDR3, as DNA: TGTGCCAGCAGTGGGGACAGGGCCCGCAATTTGTATTTT.

The V and J genes are TRBV27 and TRBJ1-5; TRBD1 agrees at 10 bases. Germline loops: CDR1 MNHEY, CDR2 SMNVEV (reference sequence). After removal of 5 bases from V and 1 base from J, the junction contained 5 bases not matched to a gene. The CDR3 contains 16 residues. CDR3 nucleotides: TGTGCCAGCAGTGGTGGGACAGGGGTCAGCAATCAGCCCCAGCATTTT. It yields the protein CASSGGTGVSNQPQHF.

The genes are TRBV2 and TRBJ1-1; no firm D call. Germline CDR1 reads SNHLY; CDR2 reads FYNNEI. This CDR3 comprises 13 residues. Trimming shortened V by 6 bases and J by 6 bases, and 14 bases separated the two germline ends. CDR3 nucleotide sequence: TGTGCCAGCAGGAGGGTCAGAACAGCTGAAGCTTTCTTT. Translating it yields CASRRVRTAEAFF.

This clone was counted only a few times. The chain employs TRBV2 and TRBJ2-6; possibly TRBD1 for D (5 bases). CDR3 length: 16 residues. Between the trimmed V and J ends, which lost 8 bases and 0 bases, there was a span of 14 bases. Germline loops: CDR1 SNHLY, CDR2 FYNNEI. The CDR3 region has the DNA TGTGCCAGCCGTAGACAGTTTAACTCTGGGGCCAACGTCCTGACTTTC. Amino acids: CASRRQFNSGANVLTF. Complete variable domain (other parts from reference TRBV2 and TRBJ2-6): EPEVTQTPSHQVTQMGQEVILRCVPISNHLYFYWYRQILGQKVEFLVSFYNNEISEKSEIFDDQFSVERPDGSNFTLKIRSTKLEDSAMYFCASRRQFNSGANVLTFGAGSRLTVL.

The gene calls are TRBV28 and TRBJ1-2; no definite D call. Germline CDR1 reads MDHEN; CDR2 reads SYDVKM. The CDR3 sequence is 13 residues long. The V end lost 2 bases, the J end lost 7 bases, and 11 bases lay between the germline ends. The chain's CDR3 is CASSLRGNGGYTF. The CDR3 nucleotides are TGTGCCAGCAGTTTACGAGGGAATGGTGGCTACACCTTC.

The chain joins TRBV5-4 to TRBJ2-2; 12 bases map to TRBD1. CDR3 length equals 16 residues. V lost 4 bases to trimming and J lost 4 bases; unmatched junction nucleotides: 5. The V gene's germline CDR1 is SGHNT and CDR2 YYREEE (reference sequence). CDR3 amino acids: CASSQGQGASTGELFF. DNA for the CDR3: TGTGCCAGCAGCCAGGGACAGGGGGCTAGCACCGGGGAGCTGTTTTTT.

A word on this clone: Other DNA sequences in this specimen translate into the identical CDR3. This chain joins TRBV19 and TRBJ1-5; 9 nucleotides align to TRBD1. This CDR3 has 14 amino acids. The germline V gene encodes CDR1 LNHDA and CDR2 SQIVND (reference sequence). V lost 4 bases and J lost 5; bases outside the gene matches: 3. DNA of the CDR3: TGTGCCAGTAGTACGGGACAGGGCGATCAGCCCCAGCATTTT. It translates to CASSTGQGDQPQHF.

This chain connects TRBV4-2 to TRBJ1-6, with TRBD1 identical over 12 bases. Per the germline V gene, CDR1 is LGHNA and CDR2 is YNFKEQ. CDR3 length: 18 amino acids. J lost 6 bases, V lost 2 bases, and 8 bases had no gene match. CDR3 sequence: CASSQQRGQGAANSPLHF. The CDR3 DNA is TGTGCCAGCAGCCAACAAAGGGGACAGGGGGCCGCTAATTCACCCCTCCACTTT.

The CDR3 nucleotides read TGTGCCAGCTCCCCGGACAGGGTTACTCACAATGAGCAGTTCTTC. Its protein is CASSPDRVTHNEQFF. V usage is TRBV19 and J usage is TRBJ2-1; 8 bases fit TRBD1. Germline-derived CDR1 and CDR2 are LNHDA and SQIVND (reference sequence). V trimming: 9 bases; J trimming: 5 bases; junction bases outside the gene matches: 12. This CDR3 has 15 amino acids.

This clone showed up just once. The J gene is TRBJ1-2, the V gene TRBV27, with a possible D match to TRBD1 (6 bases). This CDR3 has 17 amino acids. The germline V gene encodes CDR1 MNHEY and CDR2 SMNVEV (reference sequence). V lost 5 bases to trimming and J lost 4 bases, with 23 bases between them. The CDR3 reads CASSLLGAGVGGYGYTF. The CDR3 coding sequence is TGTGCCAGCAGTCTACTCGGGGCAGGGGTTGGTGGCTATGGCTACACCTTC.